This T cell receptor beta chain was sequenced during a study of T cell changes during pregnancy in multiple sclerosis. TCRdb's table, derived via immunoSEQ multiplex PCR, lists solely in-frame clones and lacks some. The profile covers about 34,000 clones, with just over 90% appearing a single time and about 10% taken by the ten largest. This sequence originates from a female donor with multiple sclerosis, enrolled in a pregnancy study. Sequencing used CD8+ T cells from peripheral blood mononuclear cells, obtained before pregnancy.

The chain's CDR3 is CASSVGQPYEQYF. The CDR3 DNA reads TGTGCCAGCAGCGTCGGACAGCCCTACGAGCAGTACTTC. The chain couples TRBV5-4 to TRBJ2-7, with a possible D match to TRBD1 (6 bases). CDR1 and CDR2 (germline): SGHNT, YYREEE (reference sequence). The CDR3 covers 13 residues. V lost 4 bases and J lost 2, with 10 bases in between.